Reported below is one TCR beta chain. CDR3 length equals 12 residues. The germline CDR1 and CDR2 sequences are SEHNR and FQNEAQ (reference sequence). The V gene lost 3 bases and the J gene lost 4 bases, with 7 bases spanning the gap. Sequencing used immunoSEQ multiplex PCR; TCRdb keeps in-frame clones, though not all of them. This table holds 2,100,000 or so clones, under 97% found once. Nashville, Tennessee was home to all donors, each a Caucasian adult. This sample is part of a study of shared clonotypes between healthy human individuals. Turning to the study itself: Plates per donor: three CD4 naive, three CD4 memory, two CD8 naive, one CD8 memory.

The sequence derives from a man younger than 35 in good health. The chain uses TRBV7-9 and TRBJ2-7; no definite D call. Sequenced material: naive CD4+ T cells sorted from blood. The subset denotes: CD45RA+ positively selected. CDR3 in DNA: TGTGCCAGCAGCTTCGGTACATACGAGCAGTACTTC. Its translation is CASSFGTYEQYF.